The 13 T cell receptor beta chains given below trace back to one sample, sequenced in a study of T cell repertoires in cytomegalovirus infection. One entry per CDR3 protein results from TCRdb running MiXCR on the reads. The sample yields more than 500,000 distinct CDR3 sequences, 16% seen once. The sequenced sample was CD8+ T cells from PBMCs. The receptors come from a human donor in good health (CMV status not recorded). Some clones in this sample may be carry-over from other donors' samples.

The gene calls are TRBV6-1 and TRBJ2-1, with 9 bases that match TRBD2. V dropped 3 bases and J dropped 4; count of bases not matched to a gene: 7. CDR1 and CDR2 from the germline V gene are MNHNS and SASEGT. This CDR3 has 16 residues. The CDR3 bases are TGTGCCAGCAGTGATTCAGCGGGACTAGCTTACAATGAGCAGTTCTTC. Translation gives CASSDSAGLAYNEQFF.

This clonotype was detected a few times. J is TRBJ2-7 and V is TRBV5-4, with 7 bases aligning to TRBD1. The germline V gene encodes CDR1 SGHNT and CDR2 YYREEE (reference sequence). After removal of 3 bases from V and 0 bases from J, the junction contained 6 bases not matched to a gene. The CDR3 sequence is 15 residues long. The CDR3 is CASSSEAGGSYEQYF. The CDR3 DNA reads as TGTGCCAGCAGCTCAGAGGCAGGGGGCTCCTACGAGCAGTACTTC.

This clonotype was recorded a few times. J is TRBJ1-3 and V is TRBV28; no firm D call. V was clipped by 1 base and J by 5 bases, with 6 bases between them. This CDR3 is built from 13 residues. Germline CDR1 reads MDHEN; CDR2 reads SYDVKM. Here the CDR3 DNA reads TGTGCCAGCAGTTTATCGCCAAGAAACACCATATATTTT. This gives the protein CASSLSPRNTIYF.

This chain uses TRBV19 with TRBJ2-3; D is uncertain. The CDR3 consists of 14 residues. The V gene's germline CDR1 is LNHDA and CDR2 SQIVND (reference sequence). The V and J ends lost 6 bases and 3 bases respectively, with 13 bases between them. In nucleotides, the CDR3 is TGTGCCAGTAGACCCCCCCTGGGGACAGATACGCAGTATTTT. Translation gives CASRPPLGTDTQYF. The complete variable domain, with remaining parts taken from reference TRBV19 and TRBJ2-3, reads DGGITQSPKYLFRKEGQNVTLSCEQNLNHDAMYWYRQDPGQGLRLIYYSQIVNDFQKGDIAEGYSVSREKKESFPLTVTSAQKNPTAFYLCASRPPLGTDTQYFGPGTRLTVL.

Here the CDR3 DNA reads TGTGCCAGCACGCGGACTGCCGCGGGGCAAGAGACCCAGTACTTC. It specifies CASTRTAAGQETQYF. The chain recombines TRBV2 with TRBJ2-5, with D possibly being TRBD2 (6 bases). V shed 7 bases and J shed 2 bases, with 17 bases lying between them. Per the germline V gene, CDR1 is SNHLY and CDR2 is FYNNEI. This CDR3 is built from 15 residues.

This clonotype appeared many times. The V and J genes are TRBV27 and TRBJ1-5; D remains ambiguous. This CDR3 region has 13 residues. Germline V gene sequence: CDR1 MNHEY, CDR2 SMNVEV (reference sequence). Trimming cost V 6 bases and J 4 bases, with 10 bases left between them. The CDR3 DNA follows: TGTGCCAGCAGCTTCTCCGGAAATCAGCCCCAGCATTTT. Its translation: CASSFSGNQPQHF.

On this clonotype itself: A single base separates this from a much larger clone, so it may be a read error. V is TRBV19 and J is TRBJ2-1, with TRBD2 identical over 14 bases. This CDR3 contains 16 residues. Germline V gives CDR1 LNHDA, CDR2 SQIVND (reference sequence). CDR3 protein: CASSTTSGRAYKEQFF. The DNA of the CDR3 is TGTGCCAGTAGTACGACTAGCGGGAGGGCCTACAAGGAGCAGTTCTTC.

This clonotype has at least ten counts. This rearrangement joins TRBV10-3 to TRBJ2-2; D is unresolved. The germline CDR1 and CDR2 sequences are ENHRY and SYGVKD. V dropped 0 bases and J dropped 1 base, with 12 bases sitting between them. CDR3 length equals 17 residues. The CDR3 spells CAISESTVTENTGELFF. CDR3 sequence (DNA): TGTGCCATCAGTGAGTCGACGGTCACAGAGAACACCGGGGAGCTGTTTTTT.

The gene calls are TRBV4-2 and TRBJ1-3, with 8 nucleotides matching TRBD1. CDR3 size: 18 residues. Losses at the gene ends were 2 bases for V and 4 bases for J; bases not matched to a gene: 13. Germline loops: CDR1 LGHNA, CDR2 YNFKEQ. The DNA for the CDR3 is TGTGCCAGCAGCCAATTTACGACAGGGGTAGAGAGAGGAAACACCATATATTTT. Translated, it gives CASSQFTTGVERGNTIYF.

The chain couples TRBV24-1 to TRBJ1-2; 7 positions match TRBD1. The V and J ends lost 8 bases and 6 bases, in that order; junction bases with no gene match: 17. Germline CDR1 and CDR2: KGHDR and SFDVKD. There are 16 residues in the CDR3. DNA for the CDR3: TGTGCCACCACAAAAGAGTTAGGGGGCTGGGAAGATGGCTACACCTTC. Translation gives CATTKELGGWEDGYTF.

This clonotype has just one count. This chain links TRBV6-5 with TRBJ2-7; TRBD2 might be the D (6 bases). Trimming took off 0 bases at V and 7 bases at J, with 10 bases between the two ends. The germline V gene has CDR1 MNHEY and CDR2 SVGAGI. The CDR3 is 13 amino acids. Here the CDR3 reads CASSYSEGREQYF. CDR3 coding DNA: TGTGCCAGCAGTTACTCGGAGGGTCGGGAGCAGTACTTC.

In its sample, this clonotype was seen a few times. The V and J genes are TRBV19 and TRBJ1-2; maybe TRBD1 (5 bases). Germline CDR1 LNHDA, CDR2 SQIVND (reference sequence). The V end lost 3 bases, the J end lost 3 bases, and 14 bases lay between the germline ends. This CDR3 has 15 amino acids. The CDR3 bases are TGTGCCAGTAGTATGTACGAGGGGATAGACTATGGCTACACCTTC. Its translation: CASSMYEGIDYGYTF.

This clonotype was counted only a few times. The CDR3 region is CASSLTDGETQYF. The CDR3 coding sequence is TGTGCCAGCAGCTTAACGGACGGGGAGACCCAGTACTTC. The chain combines TRBV7-3 with TRBJ2-5; D gene uncertain. CDR1 is SGHTA and CDR2 is FQGTGA in the germline V gene. The CDR3 is 13 residues long. The V end lost 0 bases, the J end lost 5 bases, and 7 bases lay between the germline ends.